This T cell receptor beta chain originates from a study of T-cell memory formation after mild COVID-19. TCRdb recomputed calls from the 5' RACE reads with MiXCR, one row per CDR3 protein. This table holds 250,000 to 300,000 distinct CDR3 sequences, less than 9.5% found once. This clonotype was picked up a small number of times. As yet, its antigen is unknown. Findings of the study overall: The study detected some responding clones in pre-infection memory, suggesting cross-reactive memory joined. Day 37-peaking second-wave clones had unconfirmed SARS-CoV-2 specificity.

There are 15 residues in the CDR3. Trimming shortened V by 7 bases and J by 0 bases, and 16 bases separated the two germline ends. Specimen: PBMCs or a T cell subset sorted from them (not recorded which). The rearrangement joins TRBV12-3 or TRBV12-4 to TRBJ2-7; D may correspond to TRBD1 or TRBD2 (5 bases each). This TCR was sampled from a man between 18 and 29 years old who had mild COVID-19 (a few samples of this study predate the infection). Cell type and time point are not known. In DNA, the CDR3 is TGTGCCAGCACCCTTCTACGGGGCCACTCCTACGAGCAGTACTTC. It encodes CASTLLRGHSYEQYF.